This T cell receptor (beta chain) was observed in a study of shared clonotypes between healthy human individuals. Germline V gene lookup returns CDR1 SGHRS and CDR2 YFSETQ. Trimming cost V 0 bases and J 2 bases, with 9 bases left between them. This CDR3 is built from 15 residues. The protocol was immunoSEQ multiplex PCR, while the TCRdb copy is restricted to in-frame clones and leaves out a portion. The sample lists 950,000 to 1,300,000 clones; approximately 68% were seen once. This rearrangement joins TRBV5-1 to TRBJ1-3; D may be TRBD1 (5 bases). Sequencing was performed on memory CD4+ T cells sorted from blood. Specified subset: CD45RA-negative fraction. The receptor was isolated from a man aged 18 to 29 in good health. The CDR3 here is CASSLATAPGNTIYF. The CDR3 region has the DNA TGCGCCAGCAGCTTGGCGACAGCTCCTGGAAACACCATATATTTT.